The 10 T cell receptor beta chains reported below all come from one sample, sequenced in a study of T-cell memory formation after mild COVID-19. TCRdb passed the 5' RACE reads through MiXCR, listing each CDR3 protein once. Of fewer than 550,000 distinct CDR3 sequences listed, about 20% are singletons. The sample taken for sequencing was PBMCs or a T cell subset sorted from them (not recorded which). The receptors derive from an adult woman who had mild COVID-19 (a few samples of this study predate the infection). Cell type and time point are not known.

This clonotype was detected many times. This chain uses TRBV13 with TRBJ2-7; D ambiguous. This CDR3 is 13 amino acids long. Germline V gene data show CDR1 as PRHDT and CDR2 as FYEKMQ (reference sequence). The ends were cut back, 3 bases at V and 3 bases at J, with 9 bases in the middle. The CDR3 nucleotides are TGTGCCAGCAGCTTCGTTGGTGGCTACGAGCAGTACTTC. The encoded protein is CASSFVGGYEQYF.

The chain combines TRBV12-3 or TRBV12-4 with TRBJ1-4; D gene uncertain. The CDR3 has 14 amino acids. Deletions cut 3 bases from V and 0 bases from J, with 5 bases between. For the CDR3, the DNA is TGTGCCAGCAGTTTCCAGGCAACTAATGAAAAACTGTTTTTT. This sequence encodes CASSFQATNEKLFF.

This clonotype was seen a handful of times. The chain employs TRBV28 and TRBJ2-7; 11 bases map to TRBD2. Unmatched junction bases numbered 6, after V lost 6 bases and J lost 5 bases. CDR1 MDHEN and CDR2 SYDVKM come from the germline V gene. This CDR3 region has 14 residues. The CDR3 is CASSTSGSKNEQYF. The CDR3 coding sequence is TGTGCCAGCAGCACTAGCGGGAGTAAGAACGAGCAGTACTTC.

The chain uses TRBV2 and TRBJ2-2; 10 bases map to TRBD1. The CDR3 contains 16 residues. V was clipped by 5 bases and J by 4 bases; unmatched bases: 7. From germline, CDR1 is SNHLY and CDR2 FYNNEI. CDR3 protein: CASSTPGTGVTGELFF. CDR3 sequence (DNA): TGTGCCAGCAGTACTCCCGGGACAGGGGTCACCGGGGAGCTGTTTTTT.

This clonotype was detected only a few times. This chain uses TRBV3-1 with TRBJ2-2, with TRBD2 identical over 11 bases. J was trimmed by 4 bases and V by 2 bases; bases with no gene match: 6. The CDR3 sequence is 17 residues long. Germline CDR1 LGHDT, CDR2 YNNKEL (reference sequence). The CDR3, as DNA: TGTGCCAGCAGCCAATTCCGGACTAGCGGGCTCACCGGGGAGCTGTTTTTT. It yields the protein CASSQFRTSGLTGELFF.

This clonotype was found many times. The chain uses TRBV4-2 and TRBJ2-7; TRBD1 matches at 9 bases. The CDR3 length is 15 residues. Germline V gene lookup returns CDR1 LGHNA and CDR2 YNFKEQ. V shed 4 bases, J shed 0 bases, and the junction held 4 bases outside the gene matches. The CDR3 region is CASSPGQGTSYEQYF. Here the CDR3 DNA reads TGTGCCAGCAGCCCTGGACAGGGGACCTCCTACGAGCAGTACTTC.

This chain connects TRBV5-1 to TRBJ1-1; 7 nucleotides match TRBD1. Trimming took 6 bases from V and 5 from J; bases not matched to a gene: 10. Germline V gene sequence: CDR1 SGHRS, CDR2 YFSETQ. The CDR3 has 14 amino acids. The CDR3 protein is CASTRTGFETEAFF. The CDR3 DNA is TGCGCCAGCACCCGGACAGGCTTTGAGACTGAAGCTTTCTTT.

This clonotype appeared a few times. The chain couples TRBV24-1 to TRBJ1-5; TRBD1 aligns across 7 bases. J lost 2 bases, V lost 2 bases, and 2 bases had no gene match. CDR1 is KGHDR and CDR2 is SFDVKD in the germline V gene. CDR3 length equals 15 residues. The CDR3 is CATSDSGGRNQPQHF. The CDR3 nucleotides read TGTGCCACCAGTGATTCAGGGGGGCGCAATCAGCCCCAGCATTTT.

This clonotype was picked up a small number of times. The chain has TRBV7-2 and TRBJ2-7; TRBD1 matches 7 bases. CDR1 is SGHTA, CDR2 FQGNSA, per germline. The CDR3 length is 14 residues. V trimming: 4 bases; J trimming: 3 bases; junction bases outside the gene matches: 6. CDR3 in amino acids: CASSSGQTLYEQYF. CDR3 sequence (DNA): TGTGCCAGCAGCTCGGGACAGACCCTCTACGAGCAGTACTTC.

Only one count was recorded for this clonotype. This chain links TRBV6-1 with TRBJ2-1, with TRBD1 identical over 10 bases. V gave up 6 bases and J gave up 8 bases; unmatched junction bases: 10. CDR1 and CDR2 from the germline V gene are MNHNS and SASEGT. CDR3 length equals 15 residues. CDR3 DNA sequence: TGTGCCAGCAGGGCTCCTGGGACAGGGGCACATGAGCAGTTCTTC. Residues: CASRAPGTGAHEQFF.